A single sample is the source of the 30 T cell receptor beta chains below, sequenced in a study of T cell responses to AZD1222 COVID-19 vaccine. Produced via immunoSEQ multiplex PCR; TCRdb's table is partial and in-frame only. The table records approximately 100,000 clones, more than 85% of them present only once. The material was peripheral blood, obtained on day 0 of AZD1222 vaccination. The receptors derive from an adult in good health.

The CDR3 is CASSLKGTGTQYF. For the CDR3, the DNA is TGTGCCAGCAGCTTGAAGGGCACAGGAACGCAGTATTTT. This sequence joins TRBV5-4 and TRBJ2-3; possibly TRBD1 for D (5 bases). Germline loops: CDR1 SGHNT, CDR2 YYREEE (reference sequence). V lost 1 base, J lost 9 bases, and 12 bases lay in between. The CDR3 runs to 13 residues. The complete variable domain, with remaining parts taken from reference TRBV5-4 and TRBJ2-3, reads ETGVTQSPTHLIKTRGQQVTLRCSSQSGHNTVSWYQQALGQGPQFIFQYYREEENGRGNFPPRFSGLQFPNYSSELNVNALELDDSALYLCASSLKGTGTQYFGPGTRLTVL.

This sequence joins TRBV5-4 and TRBJ2-1; D remains unclear. V was cut by 0 bases and J by 7 bases, with 5 bases left in between. Germline V gene sequence: CDR1 SGHNT, CDR2 YYREEE (reference sequence). CDR3 length: 12 residues. CDR3 sequence (DNA): TGTGCCAGCAGCTTGGCCCCGAATGAGCAGTTCTTC. It is translated as CASSLAPNEQFF.

With regard to this clone: At the DNA level, this CDR3 is encoded by other sequences in the same sample as well. In nucleotides, the CDR3 is TGTGCCAGCAGCTCAACAGGAGGCAATCAGCCCCAGCATTTT. It yields the protein CASSSTGGNQPQHF. V gene TRBV7-9 combines with J gene TRBJ1-5; maybe TRBD1 (5 bases). Trimming left V 4 bases short and J 2 bases short, with 9 bases between. The CDR3 loop spans 14 amino acids. Germline V lookup: CDR1 SEHNR, CDR2 FQNEAQ (reference sequence).

The V gene is TRBV7-2, the J gene TRBJ2-7; D is possibly TRBD2 (6 bases). Germline CDR1 and CDR2: SGHTA and FQGNSA. Trimming removed 6 bases at V and 0 bases at J, with 12 bases between. The CDR3 consists of 14 residues. CDR3 loop: CASRNRDSSYEQYF. The CDR3 bases are TGTGCCAGCAGGAACCGGGACTCCTCCTACGAGCAGTACTTC.

This rearrangement joins TRBV7-8 to TRBJ2-1; no definite D call. Germline V lookup: CDR1 SGHVS, CDR2 FQNEAQ. Trimming shortened V by 3 bases and J by 4 bases, and 10 bases separated the two germline ends. The CDR3 is 14 residues long. The CDR3 region has the DNA TGTGCCAGCAGCTTCCGGGCTAGGTACAATGAGCAGTTCTTC. Encoded protein: CASSFRARYNEQFF.

The rearrangement links TRBV2 to TRBJ1-1; D is undetermined. Trimming left V 5 bases short and J 1 base short, with 8 bases between. Germline V gene lookup returns CDR1 SNHLY and CDR2 FYNNEI. The CDR3 sequence is 13 residues long. The CDR3 region has the DNA TGTGCCAGCAGTCGTTTACGGAACACTGAAGCTTTCTTT. It is translated as CASSRLRNTEAFF.

This clone was seen only once. The V call is TRBV6-5, the J call TRBJ1-6, with D unresolved. The CDR3 totals 13 residues. V lost 5 bases and J 5 bases, leaving 7 bases between the germline ends. CDR1 MNHEY and CDR2 SVGAGI come from the germline V gene. The CDR3 is CASSNRDNSPLHF. In nucleotides, the CDR3 is TGTGCCAGCAGTAACAGAGATAATTCACCCCTCCACTTT.

The J gene is TRBJ1-2, the V gene TRBV20-1; D unclear. V was cut by 3 bases and J by 4 bases, with 15 bases left in between. CDR1 and CDR2 from the germline V gene are DFQATT and SNEGSKA (reference sequence). There are 14 residues in the CDR3. CDR3 region: CSASRRGEGYGYTF. The DNA of the CDR3 is TGCAGTGCTAGTAGACGGGGAGAAGGCTATGGCTACACCTTC.

The gene calls are TRBV18 and TRBJ2-4, with D perhaps matching TRBD2 (5 bases). This CDR3 comprises 15 residues. The germline V gene has CDR1 KGHSH and CDR2 LQKENI. V gave up 3 bases and J gave up 6 bases, with 15 bases separating them. CDR3 in amino acids: CASSPAGSRSNIQYF. Written as DNA, the CDR3 is TGTGCCAGCTCACCCGCGGGTTCTCGGTCAAACATTCAGTACTTC. The variable domain in full, completed from reference TRBV18 and TRBJ2-4, reads NAGVMQNPRHLVRRRGQEARLRCSPMKGHSHVYWYRQLPEEGLKFMVYLQKENIIDESGMPKERFSAEFPKEGPSILRIQQVVRGDSAAYFCASSPAGSRSNIQYFGAGTRLSVL.

CDR3 sequence reads: CASSLDLTQDNEQFF. The CDR3 DNA follows: TGCGCCAGCAGCTTGGATCTGACCCAAGACAATGAGCAGTTCTTC. This chain joins TRBV5-1 and TRBJ2-1; D not resolved. Looked up from germline, CDR1 is SGHRS and CDR2 is YFSETQ. Trimming pared 0 bases from V and 5 bases from J, leaving 12 bases between. The CDR3 is 15 residues long.

The rearrangement uses TRBV30 and TRBJ1-4; tentative D call: TRBD1 (5 bases). V was trimmed by 5 bases and J by 14 bases, leaving 18 bases between them. This CDR3 region has 12 residues. The germline gives CDR1 GTSNPN, CDR2 SVGIG (reference sequence). The CDR3 region is CAWGGTTESLFF. CDR3 nucleotide sequence: TGTGCCTGGGGCGGGACGACGGAGTCGCTGTTTTTT.

The rearrangement links TRBV30 to TRBJ1-6; no clear D. The CDR3 has 14 residues. Germline loops: CDR1 GTSNPN, CDR2 SVGIG (reference sequence). V lost 0 bases, J lost 6 bases, and 9 bases lay in between. The CDR3 loop is CAWSVSQLNSPLHF. CDR3 DNA: TGTGCCTGGAGTGTTAGTCAACTTAATTCACCCCTCCACTTT.

V gene TRBV19 combines with J gene TRBJ2-1, with D perhaps being TRBD1 or TRBD2 (5 bases each). This CDR3 spans 11 amino acids. V lost 6 bases and J lost 8, with 8 bases in between. Per germline, CDR1 LNHDA and CDR2 SQIVND (reference sequence). In DNA form, the CDR3 reads TGTGCCAGTAGACGGGGCGATGAGCAGTTCTTC. Its protein is CASRRGDEQFF.

This sequence joins TRBV9 and TRBJ1-1; D unclear. Germline lookup yields CDR1 SGDLS and CDR2 YYNGEE. V lost 0 bases, J lost 5 bases, and 8 bases lay in between. This CDR3 has 13 residues. The CDR3 loop reads CASSVEQITEAFF. The CDR3 DNA is TGTGCCAGCAGCGTAGAACAAATAACTGAAGCTTTCTTT.

The chain has TRBV27 and TRBJ2-1, with 10 bases fitting TRBD2. The germline V gene has CDR1 MNHEY and CDR2 SMNVEV (reference sequence). With 8 bases clipped from V and 5 bases from J, the junction kept 18 bases outside the gene matches. The CDR3 covers 18 residues. DNA of the CDR3: TGTGCCAGCCGCACCGGGACAGAACTAGCGGGACGTCACAATGAGCAGTTCTTC. This codes for CASRTGTELAGRHNEQFF.

The chain is built from TRBV3-1 (or the pseudogene TRBV3-2) and TRBJ1-6, with D possibly being TRBD1 (6 bases). Germline V gene sequence: CDR1 LGHDT, CDR2 YNNKEL (reference sequence). The CDR3 is made up of 16 amino acids. Trimming left V 1 base short and J 7 bases short, with 14 bases between. In DNA form, the CDR3 reads TGTGCCAGCAGCCAAGCCGGGGGGGCTTTCAATTCACCCCTCCACTTT. Its protein is CASSQAGGAFNSPLHF.

Written as DNA, the CDR3 is TGCGCCAGCAGCCAAGATTGGCTGCGGACAGGGGACACTGAAGCTTTCTTT. This gives the protein CASSQDWLRTGDTEAFF. The chain combines TRBV4-1 with TRBJ1-1; 9 bases are a match to TRBD1. Per the germline V gene, CDR1 is MGHRA and CDR2 is YSYEKL. Germline trimming cut 0 bases from V and 3 bases from J; bases unmatched to any gene: 8. The CDR3 has 17 residues.

This chain uses TRBV28 with TRBJ1-5; D is undetermined. The germline gives CDR1 MDHEN, CDR2 SYDVKM. Trimming cost V 4 bases and J 5 bases, with 12 bases left between them. The CDR3 consists of 14 residues. The CDR3 DNA is TGTGCCAGCAGTTCCCGACGGAACCATCAGCCCCAGCATTTT. Amino acid sequence: CASSSRRNHQPQHF.

The chain joins TRBV5-4 to TRBJ1-1, with TRBD1 matching over 8 bases. The CDR3 has 15 amino acids. V shed 4 bases, J shed 11 bases, and the junction held 16 bases outside the gene matches. The germline CDR1 and CDR2 sequences are SGHNT and YYREEE (reference sequence). Here the CDR3 reads CASSPGRHRGFLAFF. CDR3 DNA: TGTGCCAGCAGCCCCGGTCGCCACAGGGGGTTTCTTGCTTTCTTT.

The J gene is TRBJ2-7, the V gene TRBV25-1, with TRBD1 matching over 8 bases. J lost 5 bases, V lost 3 bases, and 6 bases had no gene match. In germline, CDR1 is MGHDK, CDR2 SYGVNS. The length of the CDR3 is 14 residues. The CDR3 is CASSDTDRDDEQYF. The CDR3 DNA follows: TGTGCCAGCAGTGACACGGACAGGGACGACGAGCAGTACTTC.

The rearrangement uses TRBV6-6 and TRBJ1-5; D is undetermined. CDR1 is MNHNY and CDR2 is SVGAGI in the germline V gene (reference sequence). V was clipped by 2 bases and J by 2 bases, with 7 bases between them. CDR3 size: 14 residues. The CDR3 bases are TGTGCCAGCAGTTACAGGAGGGGCAATCAGCCCCAGCATTTT. Protein: CASSYRRGNQPQHF.

This clone was counted a single time. The rearrangement links TRBV5-1 to TRBJ2-1, with 9 bases fitting TRBD2. Germline CDR1 and CDR2: SGHRS and YFSETQ. This CDR3 is 16 amino acids long. The V gene end was trimmed by 4 bases and the J gene end by 8 bases; junction bases not matched to a gene: 13. This chain's CDR3 is CASSRVPGGGVHEQFF. The CDR3 nucleotides read TGCGCCAGCAGCCGCGTGCCCGGCGGGGGGGTACATGAGCAGTTCTTC.

The chain couples TRBV11-3 to TRBJ2-1; 7 nucleotides line up with TRBD2. J was trimmed by 8 bases and V by 3 bases; bases with no gene match: 4. The germline V gene has CDR1 SGHNT and CDR2 YENEEA. The CDR3 length is 13 residues. Here the CDR3 DNA reads TGTGCCAGCAGCTTCGGAGGGAGGGATGAGCAGTTCTTC. Amino acid sequence: CASSFGGRDEQFF.

This rearrangement joins TRBV7-9 to TRBJ1-2, with D possibly matching TRBD1 (5 bases). The V end was cut by 5 bases, the J end by 5 bases, with 9 bases between. The CDR3 extends over 12 amino acids. Germline V gives CDR1 SEHNR, CDR2 FQNEAQ (reference sequence). The DNA for the CDR3 is TGTGCCAGCAGCCGACAGACTTATGGCTACACCTTC. Its protein product is CASSRQTYGYTF.

V and J are TRBV2 and TRBJ2-7; D might be TRBD1 (5 bases). With 6 bases removed from V and 5 bases from J, the gap between germline ends came to 17 bases. The CDR3 contains 14 residues. Germline V gives CDR1 SNHLY, CDR2 FYNNEI. The CDR3 reads CASSLGQGTHEQYF. The CDR3 bases are TGTGCCAGCAGCCTAGGGCAGGGAACCCACGAGCAGTACTTC.

This chain links TRBV7-2 with TRBJ2-7, with TRBD2 matching 12 bases. CDR1 SGHTA and CDR2 FQGNSA come from the germline V gene. This CDR3 comprises 14 residues. With V trimmed by 5 bases and J by 6 bases, 5 bases remained unmatched. The CDR3 region has the DNA TGTGCCAGCAGCCCGACTAGCGGGAGCTCCGAGCAGTACTTC. Protein sequence: CASSPTSGSSEQYF.

The rearrangement uses TRBV30 and TRBJ1-6, with D hard to call. Trimming took 3 bases from V and 0 from J, leaving 3 bases between them. CDR1 is GTSNPN, CDR2 SVGIG, per germline (reference sequence). CDR3 size: 13 residues. The CDR3 DNA follows: TGTGCCTGGAGCCCCTCCTATAATTCACCCCTCCACTTT. Its translation is CAWSPSYNSPLHF.

The table lists this clone with a count of one. The J gene is TRBJ2-7, the V gene TRBV3-1 (or the pseudogene TRBV3-2); 7 bases fit TRBD1. Germline CDR1 LGHDT, CDR2 YNNKEL (reference sequence). V was pared by 7 bases and J by 0 bases, with 3 bases of the junction left unmatched. The CDR3 length is 13 residues. In DNA form, the CDR3 reads TGTGCCAGCACGACAGGGAGCTCCTACGAGCAGTACTTC. It specifies CASTTGSSYEQYF.

The chain recombines TRBV5-1 with TRBJ1-6; possibly TRBD1 for D (5 bases). Deletions cut 0 bases from V and 7 bases from J, with 14 bases between. The length of the CDR3 is 16 residues. Germline lookup yields CDR1 SGHRS and CDR2 YFSETQ. In DNA form, the CDR3 reads TGCGCCAGCAGCTTGGAAGGGACGGCACGAAATTCACCCCTCCACTTT. Translating gives CASSLEGTARNSPLHF.

The V call is TRBV5-5, the J call TRBJ2-7; 12 bases line up with TRBD2. The V and J ends lost 4 bases and 3 bases, in that order; junction bases with no gene match: 8. The CDR3 has 16 amino acids. Germline V gives CDR1 SGHKS, CDR2 YYEKEE (reference sequence). CDR3 loop: CASSRTSGEEIYEQYF. CDR3 nucleotide sequence: TGTGCCAGCAGCCGGACTAGCGGGGAAGAGATCTACGAGCAGTACTTC.